Each of the 18 T cell receptor beta chains below was sequenced from the same sample in a study of PD-1 blockade in classical Hodgkin lymphoma. As to time point: cycle 4 day 1 (C4D1), after around six weeks of nivolumab. All patients relapsed after autologous stem cell transplantation, and brentuximab vedotin exposure varied. The protocol was immunoSEQ multiplex PCR, while the TCRdb copy is restricted to in-frame clones and leaves out a portion. The sample lists 50,000 or so clones; 65% to 80% were seen once. The sequenced sample was peripheral blood mononuclear cells (PBMCs), obtained before the fourth cycle of nivolumab. All receptors come from a human donor with classical Hodgkin lymphoma.

The chain uses TRBV4-3 and TRBJ2-7, with TRBD1 matching 11 bases. V lost 2 bases, J lost 4 bases, and 4 bases stayed unmatched. This CDR3 is 15 amino acids long. The germline V gene encodes CDR1 LGHNA and CDR2 YSLEER. This CDR3 reads CASSQRTGGLYEQYF. In nucleotides, the CDR3 is TGCGCCAGCAGCCAACGGACAGGGGGCTTATACGAGCAGTACTTC.

This clone was seen only a few times. The rearrangement joins TRBV7-2 to TRBJ1-2; TRBD1 matches 7 bases. The V gene end was trimmed by 4 bases and the J gene end by 2 bases; junction bases not matched to a gene: 1. CDR3 length: 13 residues. Germline loops: CDR1 SGHTA, CDR2 FQGNSA. CDR3 bases: TGTGCCAGCAGCTGGGGACAGAACTATGGCTACACCTTC. Translation gives CASSWGQNYGYTF. Together with reference TRBV7-2 and TRBJ1-2, the CDR3 gives the full variable domain: GAGVSQSPSNKVTEKGKDVELRCDPISGHTALYWYRQSLGQGLEFLIYFQGNSAPDKSGLPSDRFSAERTGGSVSTLTIQRTQQEDSAVYLCASSWGQNYGYTFGSGTRLTVV.

The chain carries TRBV18 and TRBJ1-1; D gene ambiguous. This CDR3 is 13 amino acids long. Germline V CDR1 and CDR2: KGHSH, LQKENI. V shed 3 bases and J shed 0 bases, with 5 bases lying between them. The CDR3 sequence: CASSPSLNTEAFF. CDR3 in DNA: TGTGCCAGCTCACCGTCGTTGAACACTGAAGCTTTCTTT.

The gene calls are TRBV28 and TRBJ2-6, with D possibly TRBD1 on 6 matching bases. Germline CDR1 reads MDHEN; CDR2 reads SYDVKM. This CDR3 comprises 15 residues. Trimming took off 6 bases at V and 2 bases at J, with 11 bases between the two ends. CDR3 loop: CASSSTGTGANVLTF. For the CDR3, the DNA is TGTGCCAGCAGCTCTACAGGGACTGGGGCCAACGTCCTGACTTTC.

The genes are TRBV7-2 and TRBJ2-7; the D is unclear. V shed 1 base and J shed 0 bases, with 7 bases lying between them. CDR1 is SGHTA, CDR2 FQGNSA, per germline. CDR3 size: 14 residues. CDR3 DNA sequence: TGTGCCAGCAGCTTAGGCCTCCTCTCCTACGAGCAGTACTTC. Translation gives CASSLGLLSYEQYF.

The J gene is TRBJ2-7, the V gene TRBV6-6, with 8 bases matching TRBD2. The CDR3 has 16 residues. V shed 4 bases, J shed 0 bases, and the junction held 8 bases outside the gene matches. Germline V lookup: CDR1 MNHNY, CDR2 SVGAGI (reference sequence). The chain's CDR3 is CASSFPTSVISYEQYF. The CDR3 nucleotides read TGTGCCAGCAGTTTCCCGACTAGCGTCATCTCCTACGAGCAGTACTTC.

The rearrangement links TRBV19 to TRBJ1-1, with D possibly matching TRBD1 (5 bases). The CDR3 is 16 residues long. Germline V lookup: CDR1 LNHDA, CDR2 SQIVND (reference sequence). Trimming removed 7 bases from V and 1 base from J, with 19 bases in between. The CDR3, as DNA: TGTGCCAGTACCCCCCGGCCAGGGCTTACGAACACTGAAGCTTTCTTT. Translating gives CASTPRPGLTNTEAFF.

The chain carries TRBV9 and TRBJ2-7; 10 bases fit TRBD2. Germline CDR1 SGDLS, CDR2 YYNGEE. The J segment lost 3 bases and the V segment lost 4 bases, leaving 7 bases of the junction unmatched. The CDR3 length is 15 residues. CDR3 nucleotides: TGTGCCAGCAGCCGGACTAGCGGTTCCAGCTACGAGCAGTACTTC. This sequence encodes CASSRTSGSSYEQYF.

This chain connects TRBV27 to TRBJ2-1, with 9 bases that match TRBD2. V trimming: 2 bases; J trimming: 5 bases; junction bases outside the gene matches: 13. Germline CDR1 is MNHEY and CDR2 is SMNVEV (reference sequence). The CDR3 extends over 18 amino acids. In DNA form, the CDR3 reads TGTGCCAGCAGTTTAAGGCTATGGCGGGAGGGTGACAACAATGAGCAGTTCTTC. The encoded protein is CASSLRLWREGDNNEQFF.

The chain is built from TRBV5-1 and TRBJ1-2; a possible D gene is TRBD1 (6 bases). The V end lost 6 bases, the J end lost 4 bases, and 22 bases lay between the germline ends. This CDR3 is built from 16 residues. Germline V CDR1 and CDR2: SGHRS, YFSETQ. In DNA, the CDR3 is TGCGCCAGCAAGGAGGATTGGGACACCATCCCCTATGGCTACACCTTC. Its translation: CASKEDWDTIPYGYTF.

This clone was seen a handful of times. This chain joins TRBV11-3 and TRBJ2-1; 16 nucleotides line up with TRBD2. The CDR3 has 18 amino acids. In germline, CDR1 is SGHNT, CDR2 YENEEA. After removal of 5 bases from V and 6 bases from J, the junction contained 10 bases not matched to a gene. CDR3 bases: TGTGCCAGCAGCGTTGGGGTTGGGACTAGCGGGAGGGGCAATGAGCAGTTCTTC. The encoded protein is CASSVGVGTSGRGNEQFF.

The CDR3 nucleotides are TGTGCCAGCACCCCGACAGTTATTAACTATGGCTACACCTTC. Protein sequence: CASTPTVINYGYTF. The gene calls are TRBV6-6 and TRBJ1-2; a possible D gene is TRBD1 (5 bases). The V gene's germline CDR1 is MNHNY and CDR2 SVGAGI (reference sequence). Trimming took off 7 bases at V and 1 base at J, with 13 bases between the two ends. This CDR3 has 14 amino acids.

This clone showed up just once. The gene calls are TRBV28 and TRBJ2-7; no firm D call. The CDR3 length is 15 residues. Per germline, CDR1 MDHEN and CDR2 SYDVKM. The ends were cut back, 3 bases at V and 0 bases at J, with 12 bases in the middle. The chain's CDR3 is CASSFPAESSYEQYF. As DNA, the CDR3 is TGTGCCAGCAGTTTTCCGGCGGAAAGCTCCTACGAGCAGTACTTC.

The genes are TRBV28 and TRBJ1-3; D remains unclear. The CDR3 consists of 11 residues. V was pared by 9 bases and J by 0 bases, with 3 bases between. CDR1 MDHEN and CDR2 SYDVKM come from the germline V gene. The CDR3 spells CASYSGNTIYF. CDR3 in DNA: TGTGCCAGTTACTCTGGAAACACCATATATTTT.

The chain employs TRBV5-1 and TRBJ2-1, with D perhaps TRBD2 (5 bases). CDR1 SGHRS and CDR2 YFSETQ come from the germline V gene. Trimming pared 5 bases from V and 9 bases from J, leaving 9 bases between. There are 11 residues in the CDR3. DNA for the CDR3: TGCGCCAGCAGGCGTGGACTTGAGCAGTTCTTC. Amino acid sequence: CASRRGLEQFF.

The count of this clone is one. The V call is TRBV7-2, the J call TRBJ1-1; no definite D call. Trimming shortened V by 1 base and J by 0 bases, and 12 bases separated the two germline ends. Germline V gives CDR1 SGHTA, CDR2 FQGNSA. This CDR3 comprises 16 residues. DNA of the CDR3: TGTGCCAGCAGCTTAGGTGGTCGGATCATGAACACTGAAGCTTTCTTT. Translating gives CASSLGGRIMNTEAFF.

The gene calls are TRBV6-5 and TRBJ1-4; no firm D call. The CDR3 consists of 15 residues. Germline V gene data show CDR1 as MNHEY and CDR2 as SVGAGI. Deletions cut 0 bases from V and 8 bases from J, with 13 bases between. CDR3 amino acids: CASSYSNSRGEKLFF. The CDR3 region has the DNA TGTGCCAGCAGTTACTCGAATTCCCGTGGGGAAAAACTGTTTTTT.

The chain is built from TRBV9 and TRBJ2-3; 15 bases match TRBD2. V lost 6 bases to trimming and J lost 4 bases; unmatched junction nucleotides: 9. The length of the CDR3 is 17 residues. Looked up from germline, CDR1 is SGDLS and CDR2 is YYNGEE. For the CDR3, the DNA is TGTGCCAGCACCCCTCCCGGACTAGCGGGAGGGGCAGATACGCAGTATTTT. It specifies CASTPPGLAGGADTQYF.